This T cell receptor beta chain originates from a study of glioma-infiltrating T cells. Study overall: WHO grade II oligodendrogliomas or astrocytomas, plus non-recurrent WHO grade IV glioblastomas, were sampled. Before surgery, glioma patients received dexamethasone for at most six days.

The iRepertoire nested amplicon-rescue multiplex PCR amplified TCR alpha and beta CDR3s from RNA. For one-step reverse transcription and amplification, about 85-400 ng of tissue mRNA or PBMC total RNA was used. One entry per CDR3 protein results from TCRdb running MiXCR on the multiplex PCR reads. Of 300,000 to 450,000 distinct CDR3 sequences listed, around 45% are singletons. Study-level results: Gliomas, especially low-grade, showed above-expected tissue-blood divergence; non-neoplastic patients showed below.

V dropped 4 bases and J dropped 7; count of bases not matched to a gene: 7. The V gene's germline CDR1 is SGHDN and CDR2 FVKESK. The CDR3 loop spans 15 amino acids. As regards this clonotype: The antigen is not known.

Sequenced input: glioma tissue, nonneoplastic brain tissue, or PBMCs (not recorded which). The V and J genes are TRBV14 and TRBJ2-1; the match to TRBD1 covers 10 bases. This receptor was obtained from a human donor with low-grade glioma or glioblastoma, undergoing nonglioma brain surgery, or in good health (not recorded which). Written as DNA, the CDR3 is TGTGCCAGCAGCCCGGACAGGGGGTTAGGGAATGAGCAGTTCTTC. The encoded protein is CASSPDRGLGNEQFF.